What follows is one T cell receptor beta chain and its context. Antigen unknown. The source of the sample is a study of CD8 T cells in Susac syndrome. General study points: Clonal expansion was absent from the CD4+ T cell repertoires in Susac syndrome.

TCR beta from blood CD8+ and CD4+ T cells was sequenced. cDNA came from around 0.5 to 1 ug RNA primed by random hexamers. TCRdb analysed the immunoSEQ multiplex PCR reads with MiXCR anew, one entry per CDR3 protein. The sample holds some 99,000 distinct CDR3 sequences, about 93% seen once. The sample consisted of CD4+ T cells from PBMCs. The TCR sequence derives from a human donor with Susac syndrome.

The CDR3: CASSLGEGSPLHF. The CDR3 DNA follows: TGTGCCAGCAGCTTAGGTGAGGGGTCACCCCTCCACTTT. The chain carries TRBV11-2 and TRBJ1-6; maybe TRBD1 (5 bases). V was cut by 1 base and J by 10 bases, with 8 bases left in between. The V gene's germline CDR1 is SGHAT and CDR2 FQNNGV. There are 13 residues in the CDR3. Together with reference TRBV11-2 and TRBJ1-6, the CDR3 gives the full variable domain: EAGVAQSPRYKIIEKRQSVAFWCNPISGHATLYWYQQILGQGPKLLIQFQNNGVVDDSQLPKDRFSAERLKGVDSTLKIQPAKLEDSAVYLCASSLGEGSPLHFGNGTRLTVT.